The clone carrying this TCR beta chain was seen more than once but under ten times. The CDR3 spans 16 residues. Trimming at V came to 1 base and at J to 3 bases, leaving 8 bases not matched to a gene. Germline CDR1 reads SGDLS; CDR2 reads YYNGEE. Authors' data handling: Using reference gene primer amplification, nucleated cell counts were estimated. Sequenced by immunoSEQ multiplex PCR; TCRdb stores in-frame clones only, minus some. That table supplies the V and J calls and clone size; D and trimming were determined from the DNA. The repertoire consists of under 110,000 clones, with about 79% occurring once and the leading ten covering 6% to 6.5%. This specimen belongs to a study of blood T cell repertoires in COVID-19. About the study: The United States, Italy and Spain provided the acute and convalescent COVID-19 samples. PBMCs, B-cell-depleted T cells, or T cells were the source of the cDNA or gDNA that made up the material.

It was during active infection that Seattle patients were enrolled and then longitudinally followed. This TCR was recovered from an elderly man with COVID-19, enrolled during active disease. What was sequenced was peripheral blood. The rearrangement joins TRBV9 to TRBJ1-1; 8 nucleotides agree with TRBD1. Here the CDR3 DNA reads TGTGCCAGCAGCGTACTGGGACAGGCTCGGGACACTGAAGCTTTCTTT. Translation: CASSVLGQARDTEAFF.